Presented here are 7 T cell receptor beta chains from one specimen sequenced in a study of cytomegalovirus exposure and HLA in healthy donors. Vbeta (60) and Jbeta (13) primers were used in the PCR. Clones were sequenced by immunoSEQ multiplex PCR, and TCRdb holds only the in-frame ones, with some missing. The sample has approximately 110,000 clones; approximately 84% are singletons. The sequenced sample consisted of PBMCs. These receptors were obtained from a male donor in good health and CMV-seronegative.

V usage is TRBV19 and J usage is TRBJ1-2, with a tentative D call TRBD1 (5 bases). Deletions cut 11 bases from V and 2 bases from J, with 18 bases between. This CDR3 spans 14 amino acids. Germline V gene data show CDR1 as LNHDA and CDR2 as SQIVND (reference sequence). CDR3 region: CAVSGVTENYGYTF. The CDR3 nucleotides read TGTGCCGTCAGTGGGGTGACAGAGAACTATGGCTACACCTTC. Full variable domain (outside the CDR3, taken from reference TRBV19 and TRBJ1-2): DGGITQSPKYLFRKEGQNVTLSCEQNLNHDAMYWYRQDPGQGLRLIYYSQIVNDFQKGDIAEGYSVSREKKESFPLTVTSAQKNPTAFYLCAVSGVTENYGYTFGSGTRLTVV.

Only one count was recorded for this clone. The chain employs TRBV27 and TRBJ2-2, with TRBD1 identical over 7 bases. The CDR3 loop spans 16 amino acids. The germline CDR1 and CDR2 sequences are MNHEY and SMNVEV (reference sequence). V dropped 3 bases and J dropped 3; count of bases not matched to a gene: 7. The CDR3 DNA sequence: TGTGCCAGCAGTTTCAGGGCAGGGGGAGACACCGGGGAGCTGTTTTTT. This codes for CASSFRAGGDTGELFF.

This clone showed up just once. The chain's CDR3 is CASSLIEGAVSGANVLTF. As DNA, the CDR3 is TGTGCCAGCAGCTTAATCGAGGGGGCGGTTTCTGGGGCCAACGTCCTGACTTTC. This chain links TRBV7-9 with TRBJ2-6, with 7 bases fitting TRBD1. The CDR3 is 18 residues long. Trimming at V came to 2 bases and at J to 1 base, leaving 8 bases not matched to a gene. Germline V gene data show CDR1 as SEHNR and CDR2 as FQNEAQ (reference sequence). Based on the CDR3 plus reference TRBV7-9 and TRBJ2-6, the full variable domain is DTGVSQNPRHKITKRGQNVTFRCDPISEHNRLYWYRQTLGQGPEFLTYFQNEAQLEKSRLLSDRFSAERPKGSFSTLEIQRTEQGDSAMYLCASSLIEGAVSGANVLTFGAGSRLTVL.

The chain carries TRBV2 and TRBJ2-2; 11 nucleotides agree with TRBD2. This CDR3 region has 17 residues. The V and J ends lost 5 bases and 4 bases, in that order; junction bases with no gene match: 9. Germline V gives CDR1 SNHLY, CDR2 FYNNEI. The CDR3 DNA sequence: TGTGCCAGCAGTTTTTTAGCGGGAGGGCCGAGCACCGGGGAGCTGTTTTTT. Protein sequence: CASSFLAGGPSTGELFF.

The chain has TRBV2 and TRBJ1-2, with no clear D. CDR1 and CDR2 from the germline V gene are SNHLY and FYNNEI. The V and J ends lost 4 bases and 1 base respectively, with 7 bases between them. The CDR3 is 13 amino acids. The CDR3 sequence is CASSAGLNYGYTF. The CDR3 coding sequence is TGTGCCAGCAGTGCCGGACTTAACTATGGCTACACCTTC.

The chain carries TRBV18 and TRBJ2-4; 8 bases are shared with TRBD1. Germline V gene lookup returns CDR1 KGHSH and CDR2 LQKENI. After removal of 2 bases from V and 3 bases from J, the junction contained 6 bases not matched to a gene. There are 16 residues in the CDR3. CDR3: CASSPGQGKDKNIQYF. The CDR3 DNA follows: TGTGCCAGCTCACCAGGACAGGGTAAAGACAAAAACATTCAGTACTTC.

The chain uses TRBV2 and TRBJ1-2; D is uncertain. Germline CDR1 is SNHLY and CDR2 is FYNNEI. The V gene lost 6 bases and the J gene lost 7 bases, with 21 bases spanning the gap. The CDR3 totals 15 residues. As DNA, the CDR3 is TGTGCCAGCAGCCACCCCCAGGATCTGCGACGTGGCTACACCTTC. Protein product: CASSHPQDLRRGYTF.